A single sample gave rise to the 2 T cell receptor beta chains below, sequenced in a study of technical replicates of blood from four donors. Sequencing was performed with immunoSEQ multiplex PCR; in TCRdb, only in-frame clones are kept and a portion is missing. The sample holds about 79,000 clones, roughly 94% seen once. What was sequenced was T cells isolated from PBMCs. The receptors shown here come from a human donor in good health.

The CDR3 sequence is CASSSTRGGVYEQYF. The CDR3 region has the DNA TGTGCCAGCAGCTCGACCCGCGGGGGCGTCTACGAGCAGTACTTC. The chain is built from TRBV28 and TRBJ2-7; possible D gene TRBD2, 7 bases. Per the germline V gene, CDR1 is MDHEN and CDR2 is SYDVKM. CDR3 size: 15 residues. The V and J ends lost 6 bases and 3 bases respectively, with 18 bases between them.

This clone was detected once. V usage is TRBV7-9 and J usage is TRBJ2-5, with 9 bases identical to TRBD2. Germline loops: CDR1 SEHNR, CDR2 FQNEAQ (reference sequence). CDR3 length: 15 residues. Trimming at V came to 1 base and at J to 2 bases, leaving 2 bases not matched to a gene. CDR3 sequence reads: CASSLVAGVQETQYF. The CDR3 coding sequence is TGTGCCAGCAGCTTAGTAGCGGGAGTTCAAGAGACCCAGTACTTC.